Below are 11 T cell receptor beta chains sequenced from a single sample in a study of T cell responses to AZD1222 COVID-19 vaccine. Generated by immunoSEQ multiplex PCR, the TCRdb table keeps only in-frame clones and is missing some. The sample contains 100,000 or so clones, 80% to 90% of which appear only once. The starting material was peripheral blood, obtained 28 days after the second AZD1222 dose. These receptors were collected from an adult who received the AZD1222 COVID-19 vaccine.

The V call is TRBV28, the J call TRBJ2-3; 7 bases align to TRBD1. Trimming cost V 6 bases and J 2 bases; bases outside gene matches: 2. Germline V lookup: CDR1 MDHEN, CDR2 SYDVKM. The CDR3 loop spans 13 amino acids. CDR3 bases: TGTGCCAGCAGAGGGACAGACACAGATACGCAGTATTTT. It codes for CASRGTDTDTQYF.

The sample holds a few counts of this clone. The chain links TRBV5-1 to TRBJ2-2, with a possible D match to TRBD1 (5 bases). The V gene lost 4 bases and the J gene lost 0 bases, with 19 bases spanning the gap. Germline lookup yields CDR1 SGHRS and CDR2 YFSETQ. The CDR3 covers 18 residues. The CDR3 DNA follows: TGCGCCAGCAGCCTGGATTCGAGGACACGTACGAACACCGGGGAGCTGTTTTTT. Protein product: CASSLDSRTRTNTGELFF.

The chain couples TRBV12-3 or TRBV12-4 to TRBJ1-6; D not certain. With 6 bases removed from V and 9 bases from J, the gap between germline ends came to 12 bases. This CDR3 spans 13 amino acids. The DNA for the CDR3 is TGTGCCAGCAGGGAACTCCGGTTTTCACCCCTCCACTTT. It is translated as CASRELRFSPLHF.

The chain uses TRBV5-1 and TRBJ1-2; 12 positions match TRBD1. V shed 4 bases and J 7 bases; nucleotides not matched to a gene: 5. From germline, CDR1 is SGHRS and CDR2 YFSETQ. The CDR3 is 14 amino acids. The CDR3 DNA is TGCGCCAGCAGCGGGGGACAGGGGGCTGGTGGCTACACCTTC. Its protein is CASSGGQGAGGYTF.

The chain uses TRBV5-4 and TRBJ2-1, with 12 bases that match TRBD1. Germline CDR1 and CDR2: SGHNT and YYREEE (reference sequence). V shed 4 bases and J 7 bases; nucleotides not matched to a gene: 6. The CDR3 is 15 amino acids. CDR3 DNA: TGTGCCAGCAGCGCCGGGACAGGGGGCTTAAATGAGCAGTTCTTC. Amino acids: CASSAGTGGLNEQFF. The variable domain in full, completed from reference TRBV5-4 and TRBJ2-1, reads ETGVTQSPTHLIKTRGQQVTLRCSSQSGHNTVSWYQQALGQGPQFIFQYYREEENGRGNFPPRFSGLQFPNYSSELNVNALELDDSALYLCASSAGTGGLNEQFFGPGTRLTVL.

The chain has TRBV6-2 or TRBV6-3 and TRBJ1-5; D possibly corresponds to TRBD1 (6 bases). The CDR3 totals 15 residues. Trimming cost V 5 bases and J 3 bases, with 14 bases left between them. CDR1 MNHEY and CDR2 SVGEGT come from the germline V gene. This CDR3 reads CASSLAQGFNQPQHF. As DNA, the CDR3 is TGTGCCAGCAGTCTAGCACAGGGTTTCAATCAGCCCCAGCATTTT.

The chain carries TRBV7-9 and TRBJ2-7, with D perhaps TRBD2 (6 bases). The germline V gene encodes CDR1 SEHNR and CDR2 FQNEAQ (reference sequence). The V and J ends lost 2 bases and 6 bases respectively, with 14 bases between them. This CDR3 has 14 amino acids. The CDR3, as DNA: TGTGCCAGCAGCTTACTTGGGGGAGGTGGCGAGCAGTACTTC. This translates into CASSLLGGGGEQYF.

CDR3 DNA sequence: TGTGCCAGCAGCCAAGTGGTTAGTTACCACAATGAGCAGTTCTTC. As protein: CASSQVVSYHNEQFF. This chain links TRBV14 with TRBJ2-1; D unclear. This CDR3 has 15 residues. V was cut by 1 base and J by 5 bases, with 12 bases left in between. Germline CDR1 reads SGHDN; CDR2 reads FVKESK.

The DNA for the CDR3 is TGTGCCAGCAGTGTGACTAGCGCAGCCTACGAGCAGTACTTC. Translating gives CASSVTSAAYEQYF. V gene TRBV28 combines with J gene TRBJ2-7, with 8 bases lining up with TRBD2. There are 14 residues in the CDR3. Germline loops: CDR1 MDHEN, CDR2 SYDVKM. V lost 5 bases and J lost 2; bases outside the gene matches: 5.

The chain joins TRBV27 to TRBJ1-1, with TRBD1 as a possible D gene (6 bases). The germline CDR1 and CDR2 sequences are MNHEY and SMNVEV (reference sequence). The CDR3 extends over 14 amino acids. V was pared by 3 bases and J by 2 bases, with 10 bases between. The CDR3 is CASSFGTLNTEAFF. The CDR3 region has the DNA TGTGCCAGCAGTTTCGGGACACTTAACACTGAAGCTTTCTTT.

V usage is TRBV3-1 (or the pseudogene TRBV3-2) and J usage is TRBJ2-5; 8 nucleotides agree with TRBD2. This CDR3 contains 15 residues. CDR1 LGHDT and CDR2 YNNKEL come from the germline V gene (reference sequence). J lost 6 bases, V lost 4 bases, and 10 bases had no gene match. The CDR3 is CASSPLSGGPKTQYF. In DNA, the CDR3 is TGTGCCAGCAGCCCCCTATCGGGAGGGCCTAAGACCCAGTACTTC.